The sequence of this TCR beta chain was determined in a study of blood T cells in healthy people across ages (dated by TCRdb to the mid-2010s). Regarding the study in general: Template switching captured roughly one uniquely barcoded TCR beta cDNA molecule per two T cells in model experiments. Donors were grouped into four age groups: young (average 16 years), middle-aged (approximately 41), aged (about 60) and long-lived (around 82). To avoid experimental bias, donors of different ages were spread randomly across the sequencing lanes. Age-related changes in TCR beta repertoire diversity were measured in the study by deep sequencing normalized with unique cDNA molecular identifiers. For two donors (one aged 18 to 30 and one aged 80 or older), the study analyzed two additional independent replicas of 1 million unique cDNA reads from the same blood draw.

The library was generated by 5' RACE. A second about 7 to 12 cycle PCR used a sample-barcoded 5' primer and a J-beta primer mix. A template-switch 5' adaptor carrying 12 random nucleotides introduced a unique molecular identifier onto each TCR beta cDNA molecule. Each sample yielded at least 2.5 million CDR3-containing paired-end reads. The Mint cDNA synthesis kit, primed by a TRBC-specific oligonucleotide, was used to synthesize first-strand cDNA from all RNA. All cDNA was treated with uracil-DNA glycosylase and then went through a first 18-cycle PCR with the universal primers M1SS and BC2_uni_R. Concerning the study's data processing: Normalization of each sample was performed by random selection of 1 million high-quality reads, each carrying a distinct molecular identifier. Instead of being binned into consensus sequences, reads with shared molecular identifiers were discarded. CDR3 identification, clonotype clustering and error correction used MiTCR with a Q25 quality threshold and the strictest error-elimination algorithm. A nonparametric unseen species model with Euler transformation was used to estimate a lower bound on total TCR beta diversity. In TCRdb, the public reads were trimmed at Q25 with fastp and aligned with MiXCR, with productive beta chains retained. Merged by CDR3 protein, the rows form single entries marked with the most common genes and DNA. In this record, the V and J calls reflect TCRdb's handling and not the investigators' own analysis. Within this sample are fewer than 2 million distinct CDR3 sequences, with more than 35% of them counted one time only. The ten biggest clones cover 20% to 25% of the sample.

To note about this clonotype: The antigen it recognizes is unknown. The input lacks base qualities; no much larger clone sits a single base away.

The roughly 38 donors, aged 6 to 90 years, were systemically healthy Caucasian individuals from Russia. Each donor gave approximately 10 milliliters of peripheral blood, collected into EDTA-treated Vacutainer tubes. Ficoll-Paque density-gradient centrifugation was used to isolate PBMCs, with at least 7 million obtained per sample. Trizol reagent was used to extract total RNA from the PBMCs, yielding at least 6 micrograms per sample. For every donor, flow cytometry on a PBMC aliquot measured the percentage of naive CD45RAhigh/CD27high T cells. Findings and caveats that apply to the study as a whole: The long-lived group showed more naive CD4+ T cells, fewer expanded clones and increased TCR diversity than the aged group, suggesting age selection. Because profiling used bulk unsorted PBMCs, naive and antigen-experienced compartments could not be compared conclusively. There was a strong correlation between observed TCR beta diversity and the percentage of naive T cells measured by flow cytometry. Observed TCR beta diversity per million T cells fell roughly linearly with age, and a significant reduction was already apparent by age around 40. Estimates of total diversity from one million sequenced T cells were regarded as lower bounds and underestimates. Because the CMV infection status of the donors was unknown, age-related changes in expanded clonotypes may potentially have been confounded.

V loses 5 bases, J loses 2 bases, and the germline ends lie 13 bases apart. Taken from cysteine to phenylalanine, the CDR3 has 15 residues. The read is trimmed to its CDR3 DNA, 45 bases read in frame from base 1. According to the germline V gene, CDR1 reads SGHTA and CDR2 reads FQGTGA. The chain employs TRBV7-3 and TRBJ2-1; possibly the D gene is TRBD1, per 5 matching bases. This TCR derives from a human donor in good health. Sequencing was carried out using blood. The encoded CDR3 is CASSPRTRAYNEQFF. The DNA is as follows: TGTGCCAGCAGCCCCCGGACAAGGGCCTACAATGAGCAGTTCTTC.